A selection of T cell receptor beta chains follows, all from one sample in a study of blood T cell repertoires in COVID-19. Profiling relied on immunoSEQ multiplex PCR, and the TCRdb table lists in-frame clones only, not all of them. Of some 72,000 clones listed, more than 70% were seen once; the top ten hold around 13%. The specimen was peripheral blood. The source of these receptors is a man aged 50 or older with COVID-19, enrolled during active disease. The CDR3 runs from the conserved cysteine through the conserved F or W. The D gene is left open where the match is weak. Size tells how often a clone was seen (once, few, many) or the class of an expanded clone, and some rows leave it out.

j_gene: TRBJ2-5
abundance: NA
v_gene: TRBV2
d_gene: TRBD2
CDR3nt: TGTGCCAGCAGCGGCGGGAGGGCCAGGGAGACCCAGTACTTC
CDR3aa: CASSGGRARETQYF

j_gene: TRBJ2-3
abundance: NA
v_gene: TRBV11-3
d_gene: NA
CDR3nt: TGTGCCAGCAGCTTACGGGGCACAGATACGCAGTATTTT
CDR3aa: CASSLRGTDTQYF

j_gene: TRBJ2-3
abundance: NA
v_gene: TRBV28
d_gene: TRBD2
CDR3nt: TGTGCCAGCAGTTTACCAACTAGCGGGACAGATACGCAGTATTTT
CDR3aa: CASSLPTSGTDTQYF

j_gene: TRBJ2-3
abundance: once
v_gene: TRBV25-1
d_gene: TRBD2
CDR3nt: TGTGCCAGCAGTGCCCGAGGGACTAGCGGAGGGGGGGCAGATACGCAGTATTTT
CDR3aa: CASSARGTSGGGADTQYF

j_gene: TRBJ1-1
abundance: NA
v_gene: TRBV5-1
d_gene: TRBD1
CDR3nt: TGCGCCAGCAGAGGGACAGGAGGTAAGAACACTGAAGCTTTCTTT
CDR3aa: CASRGTGGKNTEAFF

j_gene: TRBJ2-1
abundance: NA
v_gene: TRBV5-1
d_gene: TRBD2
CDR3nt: TGCGCCAGCAGAGTTAGCGGGAGGGCCATCAATGAGCAGTTCTTC
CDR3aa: CASRVSGRAINEQFF

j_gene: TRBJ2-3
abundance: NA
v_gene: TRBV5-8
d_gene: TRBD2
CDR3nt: TGTGCCAGCAGCCCGGGACTAGCGGGAGGAGGTTTAACAGATACGCAGTATTTT
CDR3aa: CASSPGLAGGGLTDTQYF

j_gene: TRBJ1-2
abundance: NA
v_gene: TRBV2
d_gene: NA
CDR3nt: TGTGCCAGCAGTGTAGCGGGCGTTGGCTATGGCTACACCTTC
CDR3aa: CASSVAGVGYGYTF

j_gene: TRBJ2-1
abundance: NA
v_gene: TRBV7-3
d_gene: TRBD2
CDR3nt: TGTGCCAGCAGCTTACTAGCGGGAGGATACAATGAGCAGTTCTTC
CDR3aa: CASSLLAGGYNEQFF

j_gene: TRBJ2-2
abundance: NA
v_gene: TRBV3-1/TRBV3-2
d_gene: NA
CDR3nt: TGTGCCAGCAGTAGGAGGGGGCAGAGCGGGGAGCTGTTTTTT
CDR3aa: CASSRRGQSGELFF

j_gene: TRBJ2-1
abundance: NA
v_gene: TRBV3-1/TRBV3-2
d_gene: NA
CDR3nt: TGTGCCAGCAGCCAAGATATAATGACAGCCAATGAGCAGTTCTTC
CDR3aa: CASSQDIMTANEQFF

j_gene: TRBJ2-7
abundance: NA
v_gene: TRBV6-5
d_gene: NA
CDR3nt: TGTGCCAGCAGTCGGGCGTGGGGAGTACTCTACGAGCAGTACTTC
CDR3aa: CASSRAWGVLYEQYF

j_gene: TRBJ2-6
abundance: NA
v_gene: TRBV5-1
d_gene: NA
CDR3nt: TGCGCCAGCAGCTTAGGACTGGCTGGGGCCAACGTCCTGACTTTC
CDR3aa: CASSLGLAGANVLTF

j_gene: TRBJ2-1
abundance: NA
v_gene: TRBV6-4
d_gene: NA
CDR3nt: TGTGCCAGCAGTGACGCCCTAAAGGGGAACAATGAGCAGTTCTTC
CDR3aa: CASSDALKGNNEQFF

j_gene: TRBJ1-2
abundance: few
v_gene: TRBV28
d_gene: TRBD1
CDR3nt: TGTGCCAGCACCACCGACAGGGAATATGGCTACACCTTC
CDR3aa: CASTTDREYGYTF

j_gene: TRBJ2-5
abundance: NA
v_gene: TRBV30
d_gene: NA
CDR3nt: TGTGCCTGGAGTGTACTTCGGGGGGCCGGAGAGACCCAGTACTTC
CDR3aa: CAWSVLRGAGETQYF

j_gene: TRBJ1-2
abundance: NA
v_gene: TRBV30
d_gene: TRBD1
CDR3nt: TGTGCCTGGAGTAAAGGGGGCAACTATGGCTACACCTTC
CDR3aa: CAWSKGGNYGYTF

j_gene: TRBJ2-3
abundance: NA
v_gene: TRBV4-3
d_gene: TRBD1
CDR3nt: TGCGCCAGCAGCCAAGGGACAGGGACAGGCGCAGATACGCAGTATTTT
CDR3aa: CASSQGTGTGADTQYF

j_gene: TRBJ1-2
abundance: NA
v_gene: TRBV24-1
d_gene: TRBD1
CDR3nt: TGTGCCACCAGTGATGCTACCGGGACAGGGACCCCTAACTATGGCTACACCTTC
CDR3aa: CATSDATGTGTPNYGYTF

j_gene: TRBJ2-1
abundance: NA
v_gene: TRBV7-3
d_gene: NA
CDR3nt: TGTGCCAGCAGCTTAATCGGTTTGGGGCCCGAAAACAATGAGCAGTTCTTC
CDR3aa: CASSLIGLGPENNEQFF

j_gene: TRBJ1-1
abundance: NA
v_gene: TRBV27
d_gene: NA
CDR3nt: TGTGCCAGCAGTTTATCACACATCTACACTGAAGCTTTCTTT
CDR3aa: CASSLSHIYTEAFF

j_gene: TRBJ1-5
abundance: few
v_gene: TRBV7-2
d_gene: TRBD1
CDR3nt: TGTGCCAGCAGCTACCAGGGGGTGGGTCAGCCCCAGCATTTT
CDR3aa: CASSYQGVGQPQHF

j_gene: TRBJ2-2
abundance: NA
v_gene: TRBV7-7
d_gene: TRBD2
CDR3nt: TGTGCTAGCAGCTTAATAGCGGGCACCGGGGAGCTGTTTTTT
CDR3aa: CASSLIAGTGELFF

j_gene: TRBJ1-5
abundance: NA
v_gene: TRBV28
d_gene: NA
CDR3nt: TGTGCCAGCAGTTTCCGGAGGAGTGATCAGCCCCAGCATTTT
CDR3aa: CASSFRRSDQPQHF

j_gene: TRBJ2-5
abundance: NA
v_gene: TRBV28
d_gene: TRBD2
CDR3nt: TGTGCCAGCAGTTTAGTCGGGACTAGAGGGATTGAGACCCAGTACTTC
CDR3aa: CASSLVGTRGIETQYF

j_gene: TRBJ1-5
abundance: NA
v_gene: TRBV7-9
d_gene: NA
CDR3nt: TGTGCCAGCAGCCGGGAGAATCAGCCCCAGCATTTT
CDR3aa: CASSRENQPQHF

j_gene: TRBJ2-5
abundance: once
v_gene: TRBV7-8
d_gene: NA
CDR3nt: TGTGCCAGCAGCTACTTCAGCGGGTTCCAAGAGACCCAGTACTTC
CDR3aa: CASSYFSGFQETQYF

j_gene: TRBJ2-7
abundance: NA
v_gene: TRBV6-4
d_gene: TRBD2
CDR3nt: TGTGCCAGCAGGGGGCGGCGGGAGGTTTACGAGCAGTACTTC
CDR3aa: CASRGRREVYEQYF

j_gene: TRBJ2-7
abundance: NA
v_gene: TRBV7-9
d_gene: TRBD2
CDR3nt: TGTGCCAGCAGCTTTGGGAGGGGAGGGTACGAGCAGTACTTC
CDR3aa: CASSFGRGGYEQYF

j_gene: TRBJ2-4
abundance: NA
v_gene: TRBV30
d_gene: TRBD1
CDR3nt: TGTGCCAGGGCAGGGGGCGACAAAAACATTCAGTACTTC
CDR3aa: CARAGGDKNIQYF

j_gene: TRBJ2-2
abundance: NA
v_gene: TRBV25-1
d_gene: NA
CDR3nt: TGTGCCAGCAGCACACAGGGTTGGAACACCGGGGAGCTGTTTTTT
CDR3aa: CASSTQGWNTGELFF

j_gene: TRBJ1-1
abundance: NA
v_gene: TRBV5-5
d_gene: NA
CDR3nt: TGTGCCAGCAGCTTGGGGTTCCGATTCTCCGGGACAACTAACACTGAAGCTTTCTTT
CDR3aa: CASSLGFRFSGTTNTEAFF

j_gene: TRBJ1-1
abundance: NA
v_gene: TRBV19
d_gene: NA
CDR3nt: TGTGCCAGTAGTATCCGAACAGGGAAAGCTTTCTTT
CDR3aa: CASSIRTGKAFF